The 10 T cell receptor beta chains below all came from one sample that was sequenced in a study of T cells after yellow fever vaccination. TCRdb reprocessed the 5' RACE reads via MiXCR and lists one record per CDR3 protein. The sample holds over 130,000 distinct CDR3 sequences; 7.7% are singletons and the top ten take around 0.73%. The material was CD4+ T cells sorted from PBMCs, obtained 5 days after the yellow fever booster vaccination. The receptors derive from a man aged 25-45 years who received the YFV17D yellow fever vaccine.

In its sample, this clonotype was seen many times. The rearrangement uses TRBV10-2 and TRBJ2-7, with TRBD1 as a possible D gene (6 bases). Trimming left V 2 bases short and J 4 bases short, with 15 bases between. Germline-derived CDR1 and CDR2 are WSHSY and SAAADI. This CDR3 contains 15 residues. This CDR3 reads CASSELAQGNYEQYF. The CDR3 coding sequence is TGCGCCAGCAGTGAGCTGGCACAGGGTAATTACGAGCAGTACTTC.

This clonotype has only a few counts. This rearrangement joins TRBV6-5 to TRBJ2-7, with 7 bases that match TRBD2. The ends lost 4 bases at V and 5 bases at J; junction bases unmatched: 8. This CDR3 is 14 amino acids long. CDR1 is MNHEY and CDR2 is SVGAGI in the germline V gene. The DNA for the CDR3 is TGTGCCAGCAGTTTAGGTGCCGGGAGGAACGAGCAGTACTTC. As protein: CASSLGAGRNEQYF.

The sample holds many counts of this clonotype. The CDR3, as DNA: TGTGCCAGCAGTAACAGGAAGGATCAGCCCCAGCATTTT. Protein sequence: CASSNRKDQPQHF. The V gene is TRBV12-3 or TRBV12-4, the J gene TRBJ1-5, with a tentative D call TRBD1 (5 bases). Trimming left V 5 bases short and J 5 bases short, with 10 bases between. The CDR3 is 13 amino acids.

This clonotype was picked up many times. DNA for the CDR3: TGTGCCAGCAGCTTGCCGACAGGGAGGACAGATACGCAGTATTTT. Residues: CASSLPTGRTDTQYF. The V call is TRBV5-5, the J call TRBJ2-3, with D possibly TRBD1 on 7 matching bases. V was pared by 1 base and J by 3 bases, with 12 bases between. The germline gives CDR1 SGHKS, CDR2 YYEKEE (reference sequence). This CDR3 spans 15 amino acids.

This clonotype was observed many times. The rearrangement links TRBV12-3 or TRBV12-4 to TRBJ2-7; 8 nucleotides line up with TRBD2. With 2 bases clipped from V and 2 bases from J, the junction kept 2 bases outside the gene matches. The CDR3 has 14 amino acids. In DNA form, the CDR3 reads TGTGCCAGCAGTTTACAAGCGGGAGCCTACGAGCAGTACTTC. Translating gives CASSLQAGAYEQYF.

In its sample, this clonotype was seen many times. The chain combines TRBV12-3 or TRBV12-4 with TRBJ2-3; D is uncertain. This CDR3 spans 16 amino acids. The germline V and J ends were trimmed by 6 bases and 0 bases, with 16 bases remaining between them. CDR3 residues: CASSPVAPTSTDTQYF. CDR3 DNA: TGTGCCAGCAGCCCCGTAGCACCTACTAGCACAGATACGCAGTATTTT.

This clonotype was seen a few times. The CDR3 region is CASSQEMSGGETQYF. CDR3 nucleotides: TGTGCCAGCAGCCAAGAGATGTCGGGAGGAGAGACCCAGTACTTC. This chain links TRBV4-2 with TRBJ2-5, with 7 bases lining up with TRBD2. This CDR3 spans 15 amino acids. V dropped 0 bases and J dropped 4; count of bases not matched to a gene: 5. Germline-derived CDR1 and CDR2 are LGHNA and YNFKEQ.

The rearrangement links TRBV20-1 to TRBJ1-1; D is unclear. Germline CDR1 is DFQATT and CDR2 is SNEGSKA (reference sequence). V was trimmed by 3 bases and J by 4 bases, leaving 12 bases between them. The CDR3 has 13 residues. The CDR3, as DNA: TGCAGTGCTAGTCGCAGGTCGATCACTGAAGCTTTCTTT. Translating gives CSASRRSITEAFF.

This clonotype was observed at least ten times. The DNA for the CDR3 is TGTGCCAGCAGCTCCGACAGGGGTGGCAATGAGCAGTTCTTC. This sequence encodes CASSSDRGGNEQFF. The V call is TRBV7-9, the J call TRBJ2-1; 8 bases are shared with TRBD1. V lost 4 bases and J lost 6; bases outside the gene matches: 5. Germline V gives CDR1 SEHNR, CDR2 FQNEAQ (reference sequence). The CDR3 loop spans 14 amino acids.

This clonotype came up many times. J is TRBJ1-5 and V is TRBV15; no clear D gene. Germline values: CDR1 LNHNV, CDR2 YYDKDF (reference sequence). The CDR3 contains 15 residues. Trimming removed 5 bases from V and 5 bases from J, with 16 bases in between. The CDR3 sequence is CATSGPPLGDQPQHF. CDR3 coding DNA: TGTGCCACCAGCGGACCCCCCCTCGGGGATCAGCCCCAGCATTTT.